This T cell receptor beta chain appears in the sequencing data of a study of blood T cell repertoires in COVID-19. Study in general: The origin of the acute and convalescent COVID-19 samples was the United States, Italy and Spain. From T cells, B-cell-depleted T cells, or PBMCs came the material, which was cDNA or gDNA.

Germline-derived CDR1 and CDR2 are SQVTM and ANQGSEA. This CDR3 has 13 amino acids. V trimming: 4 bases; J trimming: 9 bases; junction bases outside the gene matches: 3. Authors' processing steps: Quantification of nucleated cells was approximated via reference gene primer amplification. TCRdb's copy holds only in-frame clones and misses some; the assay was immunoSEQ multiplex PCR. V and J calls and clone size come straight from that table; D and trimming were deduced from the DNA. Among 47,000 or so clones, 81% were seen once, and the ten largest hold 20% to 25%. While infection was still active, Seattle patients were enrolled and then followed longitudinally.

The sample taken for sequencing was peripheral blood. The source of this sequence is a woman at least 80 years old with COVID-19, enrolled during active disease. The rearrangement links TRBV29-1 to TRBJ2-1, with TRBD2 matching 13 bases. CDR3 sequence: CSVVGLAGVEQFF. The CDR3 nucleotides are TGCAGCGTTGTTGGACTAGCGGGAGTTGAGCAGTTCTTC.